These 22 T cell receptor beta chains came from one sample sequenced in a study of CD8+ T cells in alopecia areata. Isolated RNA was reverse transcribed into cDNA used as the sequencing template. Produced via immunoSEQ multiplex PCR; TCRdb's table is partial and in-frame only. Of some 100,000 clones listed, roughly 66% were seen once; the top ten hold around 2.7%. The sequenced sample consisted of CD4+ T cells sorted from blood. All receptors come from a human donor in good health.

This sequence joins TRBV2 and TRBJ1-5, with TRBD1 as a possible D gene (6 bases). Trimming took 4 bases from V and 4 from J, leaving 14 bases between them. Germline lookup yields CDR1 SNHLY and CDR2 FYNNEI. This CDR3 contains 15 residues. The CDR3 spells CASSGQATLNQPQHF. DNA for the CDR3: TGTGCCAGCAGTGGACAGGCTACATTAAATCAGCCCCAGCATTTT.

The CDR3 region is CASSYSNRADETQYF. In nucleotides, the CDR3 is TGTGCCAGCAGTTACTCGAACAGGGCCGACGAGACCCAGTACTTC. This rearrangement joins TRBV6-6 to TRBJ2-5, with a possible D match to TRBD1 (6 bases). Trimming removed 0 bases from V and 5 bases from J, with 13 bases in between. The CDR3 is made up of 15 amino acids. CDR1 and CDR2 (germline): MNHNY, SVGAGI (reference sequence).

The chain carries TRBV5-1 and TRBJ2-7, with D tentatively TRBD2 (6 bases). Deletions cut 0 bases from V and 3 bases from J, with 7 bases between. Germline V gene sequence: CDR1 SGHRS, CDR2 YFSETQ. The CDR3 is 13 amino acids. The CDR3 bases are TGCGCCAGCAGCTTGGCGCGGGGCTACGAGCAGTACTTC. Translation gives CASSLARGYEQYF.

This clone has ten or more counts. J is TRBJ1-1 and V is TRBV18; the D is unclear. The CDR3 runs 15 residues. Germline values: CDR1 KGHSH, CDR2 LQKENI. The V and J ends lost 3 bases and 1 base respectively, with 12 bases between them. The CDR3 DNA sequence: TGTGCCAGCTCACCGCCGGCCGAGAAGAACACTGAAGCTTTCTTT. Protein: CASSPPAEKNTEAFF.

The chain recombines TRBV7-2 with TRBJ2-2, with unresolved D. Trimming cost V 2 bases and J 4 bases, with 5 bases left between them. This CDR3 is built from 13 residues. The germline gives CDR1 SGHTA, CDR2 FQGNSA. The CDR3 loop is CASSLMVTGELFF. The CDR3 DNA is TGTGCCAGCAGCTTAATGGTCACCGGGGAGCTGTTTTTT. The full variable domain, with the rest looked up from reference TRBV7-2 and TRBJ2-2, is GAGVSQSPSNKVTEKGKDVELRCDPISGHTALYWYRQSLGQGLEFLIYFQGNSAPDKSGLPSDRFSAERTGGSVSTLTIQRTQQEDSAVYLCASSLMVTGELFFGEGSRLTVL.

V gene TRBV2 combines with J gene TRBJ2-3; no clear D gene. Trimming took off 3 bases at V and 9 bases at J, with 13 bases between the two ends. CDR1 and CDR2 from the germline V gene are SNHLY and FYNNEI. The CDR3 runs 13 residues. The CDR3 DNA reads as TGTGCCAGCAGTGAGTTTTTGCAGTTGACGCAGTATTTT. It is translated as CASSEFLQLTQYF.

V is TRBV29-1 and J is TRBJ1-1; 8 nucleotides align to TRBD1. The germline gives CDR1 SQVTM, CDR2 ANQGSEA. With V trimmed by 7 bases and J by 5 bases, 12 bases remained unmatched. This CDR3 is built from 14 residues. The CDR3 DNA reads as TGCAGCGCCCGCAGGGGGCCGCCGGGGACTGAAGCTTTCTTT. It specifies CSARRGPPGTEAFF.

This clone was picked up one time. The chain employs TRBV5-6 and TRBJ2-1; 7 positions match TRBD1. Germline V gives CDR1 SGHDT, CDR2 YYEEEE. The junction had 8 bases not matched to a gene; V was cut back by 7 bases and J by 4 bases. The CDR3 has 14 amino acids. As DNA, the CDR3 is TGTGCCAGCGACTCAGGGGGATCGTACAATGAGCAGTTCTTC. Encoded protein: CASDSGGSYNEQFF.

This chain joins TRBV5-1 and TRBJ1-6, with D possibly being TRBD1 (5 bases). V lost 0 bases, J lost 0 bases, and 10 bases lay in between. The CDR3 consists of 17 residues. Per the germline V gene, CDR1 is SGHRS and CDR2 is YFSETQ. The CDR3 protein is CASSLAGRGSYNSPLHF. The CDR3 DNA sequence: TGCGCCAGCAGCTTGGCCGGAAGGGGCTCCTATAATTCACCCCTCCACTTT. The entire variable domain, with the rest obtained from reference TRBV5-1 and TRBJ1-6, is as follows: KAGVTQTPRYLIKTRGQQVTLSCSPISGHRSVSWYQQTPGQGLQFLFEYFSETQRNKGNFPGRFSGRQFSNSRSEMNVSTLELGDSALYLCASSLAGRGSYNSPLHFGNGTRLTVT.

This clone is a singleton in its sample. The chain couples TRBV2 to TRBJ1-1; D not certain. Trimming left V 5 bases short and J 1 base short, with 11 bases between. CDR3 length: 14 residues. The germline gives CDR1 SNHLY, CDR2 FYNNEI. This CDR3 reads CASSLAETNTEAFF. CDR3 DNA: TGTGCCAGCAGTCTCGCAGAGACGAACACTGAAGCTTTCTTT.

The V gene is TRBV11-2, the J gene TRBJ2-5; the D gene is possibly TRBD2 (6 bases). The CDR3 totals 12 residues. Germline V lookup: CDR1 SGHAT, CDR2 FQNNGV. V dropped 3 bases and J dropped 5 bases, with 7 bases sitting between them. CDR3 sequence (DNA): TGTGCCAGCAGCTTTCGGGGGGAGACCCAGTACTTC. This translates into CASSFRGETQYF.

This chain links TRBV27 with TRBJ1-6; weak D call: TRBD1 (6 bases). V lost 3 bases and J 8 bases, leaving 14 bases between the germline ends. This CDR3 contains 15 residues. CDR1 and CDR2 (germline): MNHEY, SMNVEV (reference sequence). CDR3 loop: CASSLKGGRDSPLHF. In nucleotides, the CDR3 is TGTGCCAGCAGTTTGAAGGGGGGACGGGATTCACCCCTCCACTTT.

The chain recombines TRBV7-9 with TRBJ1-1; 7 nucleotides agree with TRBD1. After removal of 5 bases from V and 5 bases from J, the junction contained 8 bases not matched to a gene. The CDR3 is 14 amino acids. In germline, CDR1 is SEHNR, CDR2 FQNEAQ (reference sequence). The CDR3 sequence: CASSTGALGTEAFF. In nucleotides, the CDR3 is TGTGCCAGCAGCACAGGGGCTTTGGGTACTGAAGCTTTCTTT.

This clone was found a few times. V usage is TRBV4-1 and J usage is TRBJ1-4; 10 bases are shared with TRBD1. The CDR3 totals 16 residues. Germline CDR1 and CDR2: MGHRA and YSYEKL. The J segment lost 4 bases and the V segment lost 2 bases, leaving 4 bases of the junction unmatched. In DNA form, the CDR3 reads TGCGCCAGCAGCCAACCCCGGGACAGGGGTAATGAAAAACTGTTTTTT. Its protein is CASSQPRDRGNEKLFF.

The chain joins TRBV7-2 to TRBJ2-2, with D perhaps matching TRBD1 (6 bases). Per the germline V gene, CDR1 is SGHTA and CDR2 is FQGNSA. The V gene lost 8 bases and the J gene lost 9 bases, with 22 bases spanning the gap. This CDR3 region has 15 residues. The CDR3 DNA reads as TGTGCCAGCCCTGACCGAACGACAGGTTTTCGGGAGCTGTTTTTT. Translating gives CASPDRTTGFRELFF.

V gene TRBV28 combines with J gene TRBJ2-5; 7 bases are a match to TRBD1. CDR3 length: 14 amino acids. Germline V CDR1 and CDR2: MDHEN, SYDVKM. The V gene end was trimmed by 5 bases and the J gene end by 2 bases; junction bases not matched to a gene: 5. CDR3 DNA sequence: TGTGCCAGCAGTCTAGGGGACAGACAAGAGACCCAGTACTTC. Its translation is CASSLGDRQETQYF.

This clone was counted once. The rearrangement links TRBV7-2 to TRBJ2-1; weak D call: TRBD2 (6 bases). The CDR3 spans 13 residues. V was cut by 6 bases and J by 7 bases, with 13 bases left in between. Germline values: CDR1 SGHTA, CDR2 FQGNSA. The CDR3 DNA is TGTGCCAGCAGTACGGGGGTGATAAATGAGCAGTTCTTC. Its protein is CASSTGVINEQFF.

The J gene is TRBJ2-3, the V gene TRBV6-5, with unresolved D. The CDR3 runs to 10 residues. V was cut by 7 bases and J by 4 bases, with 3 bases left in between. CDR1 and CDR2 (germline): MNHEY, SVGAGI. The chain's CDR3 is CASMPDTQYF. The CDR3 DNA follows: TGTGCCAGCATGCCAGATACGCAGTATTTT.

The V gene is TRBV2, the J gene TRBJ2-3; TRBD2 aligns across 9 bases. Germline assignment: CDR1 SNHLY and CDR2 FYNNEI. This CDR3 has 14 residues. J was trimmed by 2 bases and V by 5 bases; bases with no gene match: 2. The CDR3 region is CASSSGGPTDTQYF. The CDR3 coding sequence is TGTGCCAGCAGTAGCGGGGGGCCCACAGATACGCAGTATTTT.

The chain joins TRBV6-5 to TRBJ1-2, with 9 bases that match TRBD1. V trimming: 4 bases; J trimming: 5 bases; junction bases outside the gene matches: 5. Germline V gene lookup returns CDR1 MNHEY and CDR2 SVGAGI. The CDR3 is 14 residues long. CDR3 residues: CASSSTGGVYGYTF. CDR3 nucleotide sequence: TGTGCCAGCAGTTCGACAGGGGGGGTATATGGCTACACCTTC.

The J gene is TRBJ1-5, the V gene TRBV15; D call uncertain. This CDR3 region has 13 residues. Germline CDR1 reads LNHNV; CDR2 reads YYDKDF (reference sequence). The V and J ends lost 0 bases and 5 bases respectively, with 5 bases between them. The CDR3 sequence: CATSREKYQPQHF. CDR3 in DNA: TGTGCCACCAGCAGAGAGAAATATCAGCCCCAGCATTTT.

Details on this clone: Within the sample, other DNA sequences also encode this same CDR3. V is TRBV11-2 and J is TRBJ1-5; D not resolved. This CDR3 region has 13 residues. From germline, CDR1 is SGHAT and CDR2 FQNNGV. V was trimmed by 2 bases and J by 0 bases, leaving 2 bases between them. CDR3 region: CASSLSSNQPQHF. For the CDR3, the DNA is TGTGCCAGCAGCTTAAGTAGCAATCAGCCCCAGCATTTT.